A single sample gave rise to the 10 T cell receptor beta chains below, sequenced in a study of blood T cell repertoires in COVID-19. TCRdb keeps only in-frame clones here, not all; method: immunoSEQ multiplex PCR. In the table there are under 300,000 clones, about 90% of which are singletons. Sequencing was done on a sample of peripheral blood. Receptors were obtained from a woman aged 60-70 years with COVID-19, enrolled during active disease.

The CDR3 spells CASSSDRSSPLHF. CDR3 nucleotide sequence: TGTGCCAGCAGTTCCGACAGAAGCTCACCCCTCCACTTT. The chain employs TRBV6-5 and TRBJ1-6, with D perhaps matching TRBD1 (5 bases). Per the germline V gene, CDR1 is MNHEY and CDR2 is SVGAGI. This CDR3 spans 13 amino acids. V was shortened by 4 bases and J by 10 bases, with 11 bases between the two germline ends.

In regard to this clone: Other DNA sequences in the sample encode the same CDR3. The chain uses TRBV12-3 or TRBV12-4 and TRBJ1-5, with 7 bases lining up with TRBD1. The CDR3 is 13 amino acids. J gave up 2 bases and V 6 bases, and 1 base lay outside the gene matches. CDR3 region: CASRTGGNQPQHF. The CDR3 coding sequence is TGTGCCAGCAGAACAGGGGGCAATCAGCCCCAGCATTTT.

This clone has a single count. The sample contains more than one DNA sequence encoding this CDR3. The J gene is TRBJ1-1, the V gene TRBV6-5; TRBD1 matches 7 bases. This CDR3 has 13 residues. V was clipped by 6 bases and J by 3 bases; unmatched bases: 4. In germline, CDR1 is MNHEY, CDR2 SVGAGI. CDR3 residues: CASRVDRDTEAFF. DNA for the CDR3: TGTGCCAGCAGGGTAGACAGGGACACTGAAGCTTTCTTT.

The chain uses TRBV2 and TRBJ2-2, with D perhaps matching TRBD2 (5 bases). The germline V and J ends were trimmed by 5 bases and 6 bases, with 16 bases remaining between them. Germline assignment: CDR1 SNHLY and CDR2 FYNNEI. This CDR3 comprises 15 residues. The CDR3 coding sequence is TGTGCCAGCAGTCCCCTTCTTAGTAGCGCCGGGGAGCTGTTTTTT. This gives the protein CASSPLLSSAGELFF.

The CDR3 bases are TGTGCCACCAGCAGAGTCGGGCTTAGGGGCGGGAGAAATGAGCAGTTCTTC. It translates to CATSRVGLRGGRNEQFF. The rearrangement links TRBV15 to TRBJ2-1; 7 bases map to TRBD2. The CDR3 loop spans 17 amino acids. With V trimmed by 1 base and J by 7 bases, 13 bases remained unmatched. From germline, CDR1 is LNHNV and CDR2 YYDKDF (reference sequence).

The chain joins TRBV10-3 to TRBJ1-5; TRBD1 matches 8 bases. The V gene end was trimmed by 5 bases and the J gene end by 5 bases; junction bases not matched to a gene: 2. Germline V CDR1 and CDR2: ENHRY, SYGVKD. The CDR3 consists of 13 residues. CDR3 protein: CAISPTGDQPQHF. The CDR3 bases are TGTGCCATCAGTCCGACAGGGGATCAGCCCCAGCATTTT.

V is TRBV12-5 and J is TRBJ1-2; no clear D gene. CDR1 is LGHNT, CDR2 FRNRAP, per germline. The CDR3 spans 12 residues. Trimming shortened V by 7 bases and J by 13 bases, and 19 bases separated the two germline ends. CDR3 sequence: CASEVPPQPGTF. The CDR3 DNA reads as TGTGCTAGTGAGGTACCCCCTCAGCCGGGCACCTTC.

This clone has only one observation. The chain uses TRBV3-1 (or the pseudogene TRBV3-2) and TRBJ1-2; D is ambiguous. V lost 0 bases and J 9 bases, leaving 14 bases between the germline ends. The CDR3 covers 14 residues. Germline V CDR1 and CDR2: LGHDT, YNNKEL (reference sequence). CDR3: CASSQEAGDKRYTF. In DNA, the CDR3 is TGTGCCAGCAGCCAAGAGGCGGGTGACAAACGCTACACCTTC.

This clone was observed once. CDR3 residues: CASTAGGNQPQHF. DNA for the CDR3: TGTGCCAGTACGGCCGGAGGCAATCAGCCCCAGCATTTT. The rearrangement joins TRBV19 to TRBJ1-5; D uncertain. V lost 7 bases to trimming and J lost 2 bases, with 9 bases between them. CDR3 length: 13 residues. Germline CDR1 and CDR2: LNHDA and SQIVND (reference sequence).

As to this clone: This specimen includes other DNA sequences encoding the same CDR3. This chain joins TRBV19 and TRBJ1-6, with TRBD1 as a possible D gene (6 bases). Germline lookup yields CDR1 LNHDA and CDR2 SQIVND (reference sequence). V was trimmed by 1 base and J by 7 bases, leaving 8 bases between them. The CDR3 is 14 residues long. The CDR3 DNA is TGTGCCAGTAGTATAGGACAGGCCAATTCACCCCTCCACTTT. Encoded protein: CASSIGQANSPLHF.